This T cell receptor (beta chain) was sequenced during a study of cytomegalovirus exposure and HLA in healthy donors. This clone was seen a handful of times. The germline V gene has CDR1 SEHNR and CDR2 FQNEAQ (reference sequence). This CDR3 has 13 residues. V lost 8 bases and J lost 4; bases outside the gene matches: 6. Both 60 Vbeta primers and 13 Jbeta primers went into the PCR. The table came from immunoSEQ multiplex PCR; TCRdb's copy has only in-frame clones and leaves some out. The profile shows 150,000 to 200,000 clones, about 80% of them singletons. Sample: PBMCs. V usage is TRBV7-9 and J usage is TRBJ2-7; 9 bases agree with TRBD1. This sequence originates from a young woman in good health and CMV-seronegative. CDR3 DNA: TGTGCCAGCTTAGGACAGGGGAAGTACGAGCAGTACTTC. It specifies CASLGQGKYEQYF.